The 31 T cell receptor beta chains below were found in one sample sequenced in a study of T cell repertoires in cytomegalovirus infection. MiXCR was run by TCRdb on the reads, yielding one entry per CDR3 protein. The sample holds over 200,000 distinct CDR3 sequences, about 13% seen once. Sequencing was done on a sample of PBMCs. The origin of the receptors is a human donor in good health (CMV status not recorded). Some clones in this sample may be carry-over from other donors' samples.

The chain carries TRBV29-1 and TRBJ1-5; 9 nucleotides match TRBD1. Trimming at V came to 7 bases and at J to 6 bases, leaving 7 bases not matched to a gene. Germline V CDR1 and CDR2: SQVTM, ANQGSEA. This CDR3 has 13 amino acids. CDR3 in amino acids: CSARQGVAQPQHF. Written as DNA, the CDR3 is TGCAGCGCACGACAGGGGGTCGCTCAGCCCCAGCATTTT.

The V gene is TRBV6-5, the J gene TRBJ2-1; no clear D gene. CDR1 is MNHEY and CDR2 is SVGAGI in the germline V gene. V lost 6 bases to trimming and J lost 1 base, with 19 bases between them. The CDR3 has 17 amino acids. The CDR3 DNA sequence: TGTGCCAGCAGCCCACAACTCCCTGTAGTATCCTACAATGAGCAGTTCTTC. Its translation: CASSPQLPVVSYNEQFF.

At least ten counts were recorded for this clonotype. The gene calls are TRBV19 and TRBJ2-1, with 14 bases identical to TRBD2. The length of the CDR3 is 18 residues. Germline assignment: CDR1 LNHDA and CDR2 SQIVND (reference sequence). V trimming: 5 bases; J trimming: 2 bases; junction bases outside the gene matches: 8. The CDR3 is CASSWTSGRSGAYNEQFF. CDR3 bases: TGTGCCAGTAGTTGGACTAGCGGGAGGTCCGGGGCCTACAATGAGCAGTTCTTC. Variable domain in full (rest from reference TRBV19 and TRBJ2-1): DGGITQSPKYLFRKEGQNVTLSCEQNLNHDAMYWYRQDPGQGLRLIYYSQIVNDFQKGDIAEGYSVSREKKESFPLTVTSAQKNPTAFYLCASSWTSGRSGAYNEQFFGPGTRLTVL.

The chain employs TRBV29-1 and TRBJ2-7, with 9 bases identical to TRBD1. Trimming removed 2 bases from V and 3 bases from J; junction bases left unmatched: 8. CDR3 length: 15 residues. Germline-derived CDR1 and CDR2 are SQVTM and ANQGSEA. The CDR3 spells CSVERRDREGYEQYF. The CDR3 bases are TGCAGCGTTGAAAGGCGGGACAGGGAAGGCTACGAGCAGTACTTC.

The chain recombines TRBV6-2 or TRBV6-3 with TRBJ2-2; TRBD1 matches at 7 bases. The CDR3 extends over 15 amino acids. Trimming at V came to 5 bases and at J to 3 bases, leaving 6 bases not matched to a gene. Germline CDR1 and CDR2: MNHEY and SVGEGT. The CDR3 sequence: CASSGVRGYTGELFF. CDR3 coding DNA: TGTGCCAGCAGTGGGGTCAGGGGGTACACCGGGGAGCTGTTTTTT.

This chain connects TRBV20-1 to TRBJ2-5; D is unclear. The V gene lost 4 bases and the J gene lost 3 bases, with 6 bases spanning the gap. The CDR3 has 11 amino acids. The germline V gene encodes CDR1 DFQATT and CDR2 SNEGSKA (reference sequence). The chain's CDR3 is CSAILKETQYF. The CDR3 region has the DNA TGCAGTGCTATACTGAAAGAGACCCAGTACTTC.

This chain joins TRBV29-1 and TRBJ1-2; D might be TRBD1 (5 bases). The V gene lost 3 bases and the J gene lost 2 bases, with 7 bases spanning the gap. This CDR3 comprises 12 residues. Germline V CDR1 and CDR2: SQVTM, ANQGSEA. The CDR3 is CSVETVNYGYTF. CDR3 in DNA: TGCAGCGTTGAGACAGTAAACTATGGCTACACCTTC.

This clonotype was detected once. The chain joins TRBV12-3 or TRBV12-4 to TRBJ1-1; 7 bases align to TRBD1. V lost 6 bases and J lost 2; bases outside the gene matches: 6. This CDR3 has 14 amino acids. The DNA of the CDR3 is TGTGCCAGCAGACTCCGGGACAGCAACACTGAAGCTTTCTTT. Amino acid sequence: CASRLRDSNTEAFF.

This clonotype was seen many times. The chain links TRBV11-3 to TRBJ2-2, with a weak D call TRBD2 (5 bases). CDR1 and CDR2 from the germline V gene are SGHNT and YENEEA. The CDR3 is 17 residues long. V gave up 0 bases and J gave up 2 bases, with 13 bases separating them. In DNA, the CDR3 is TGTGCCAGCAGCTTAGAATCACGAGGGATAAACACCGGGGAGCTGTTTTTT. This gives the protein CASSLESRGINTGELFF.

Ten or more counts support this clonotype. The rearrangement links TRBV12-3 or TRBV12-4 to TRBJ2-7, with a possible D match to TRBD1 (5 bases). V gave up 4 bases and J gave up 1 base, with 14 bases separating them. The CDR3 has 15 amino acids. The CDR3 nucleotides are TGTGCCAGCAGTTCACGCCTGGGGCCATCCTACGAGCAGTACTTC. This encodes CASSSRLGPSYEQYF.

This clonotype was seen repeatedly, ten times or more. The rearrangement links TRBV12-5 to TRBJ2-3; D is undetermined. V was shortened by 5 bases and J by 4 bases, with 7 bases between the two germline ends. Germline loops: CDR1 LGHNT, CDR2 FRNRAP. This CDR3 comprises 12 residues. The CDR3 spells CASGTRADTQYF. CDR3 bases: TGTGCTAGTGGTACCCGGGCAGATACGCAGTATTTT.

This clonotype occurred many times. This sequence joins TRBV7-2 and TRBJ1-2; D gene uncertain. Germline CDR1 SGHTA, CDR2 FQGNSA. Trimming removed 4 bases at V and 8 bases at J, with 14 bases between. This CDR3 contains 13 residues. The CDR3 nucleotides are TGTGCCAGCAGCTGGACGGTCCCTGGGGGCTACACCTTC. Its protein product is CASSWTVPGGYTF.

The chain combines TRBV20-1 with TRBJ2-7; TRBD2 is a possible D gene (6 bases). V lost 4 bases and J lost 2, with 15 bases in between. Germline V CDR1 and CDR2: DFQATT, SNEGSKA (reference sequence). The CDR3 extends over 14 amino acids. As DNA, the CDR3 is TGCAGTGCTACTATACTAGCTGGAACCTACGAGCAGTACTTC. This gives the protein CSATILAGTYEQYF.

This clonotype was seen a few times. The chain recombines TRBV5-1 with TRBJ1-1; D call uncertain. V was cut by 0 bases and J by 4 bases, with 7 bases left in between. The germline gives CDR1 SGHRS, CDR2 YFSETQ. The CDR3 totals 13 residues. CDR3 nucleotide sequence: TGCGCCAGCAGCTTGGACTGGGGCACTGAAGCTTTCTTT. Translated: CASSLDWGTEAFF.

This clonotype was counted ten times or more. The gene calls are TRBV6-4 and TRBJ2-1, with TRBD2 matching over 9 bases. The V segment lost 5 bases and the J segment 4 bases; nucleotides outside the gene matches: 6. This CDR3 spans 15 amino acids. The germline CDR1 and CDR2 sequences are MRHNA and SNTAGT. CDR3 sequence reads: CASSLAGDPYNEQFF. The CDR3 region has the DNA TGTGCCAGCAGTTTAGCGGGGGACCCTTACAATGAGCAGTTCTTC.

The rearrangement joins TRBV5-4 to TRBJ2-3; the match to TRBD1 covers 8 bases. This CDR3 spans 14 amino acids. With 6 bases clipped from V and 1 base from J, the junction kept 4 bases outside the gene matches. The germline gives CDR1 SGHNT, CDR2 YYREEE (reference sequence). CDR3 DNA sequence: TGTGCCAGCACCTCGGGACAGGGCACAGATACGCAGTATTTT. This gives the protein CASTSGQGTDTQYF.

This clonotype was observed many times. The genes are TRBV7-4 and TRBJ2-2; tentative D call: TRBD1 (6 bases). Trimming removed 4 bases at V and 5 bases at J, with 14 bases between. Germline CDR1 is SGHVT and CDR2 is SQSDAQ. The CDR3 is 15 amino acids. The CDR3 reads CASSYQQGATGELFF. The DNA of the CDR3 is TGTGCCAGCAGCTATCAACAGGGCGCTACCGGGGAGCTGTTTTTT.

This clonotype was picked up many times. J is TRBJ1-1 and V is TRBV7-3; D perhaps matches TRBD1 (5 bases). The CDR3 spans 13 residues. Germline V gene sequence: CDR1 SGHTA, CDR2 FQGTGA. V dropped 1 base and J dropped 5 bases, with 8 bases sitting between them. CDR3 in DNA: TGTGCCAGCAGCTTAAATAAGGGGACTGAAGCTTTCTTT. Amino acids: CASSLNKGTEAFF.

The chain combines TRBV11-3 with TRBJ2-7; D gene ambiguous. Germline V CDR1 and CDR2: SGHNT, YENEEA. This CDR3 is built from 13 residues. Trimming removed 4 bases from V and 2 bases from J, with 9 bases in between. CDR3 in DNA: TGTGCCAGCAGCTCCGGCCCACCCTACGAGCAGTACTTC. As protein: CASSSGPPYEQYF.

This clonotype was recorded at least ten times. The chain recombines TRBV7-2 with TRBJ2-5; D is perhaps TRBD1 (7 bases). CDR3 size: 15 residues. CDR1 SGHTA and CDR2 FQGNSA come from the germline V gene. The germline V and J ends were trimmed by 7 bases and 4 bases, with 19 bases remaining between them. The CDR3 sequence: CASTQGGSPPETQYF. CDR3 nucleotides: TGTGCCAGCACCCAGGGGGGTTCCCCACCAGAGACCCAGTACTTC.

In its sample, this clonotype was seen a few times. The rearrangement uses TRBV5-1 and TRBJ2-3; 7 bases are a match to TRBD2. Trimming removed 0 bases from V and 2 bases from J; junction bases left unmatched: 6. Per germline, CDR1 SGHRS and CDR2 YFSETQ. This CDR3 spans 16 amino acids. The CDR3 region is CASSLVASGYTDTQYF. The CDR3 coding sequence is TGCGCCAGCAGCTTGGTGGCTAGCGGTTACACAGATACGCAGTATTTT.

This clonotype was counted between two and nine times. The chain joins TRBV5-1 to TRBJ1-1, with TRBD1 matching over 7 bases. Trimming at V came to 4 bases and at J to 0 bases, leaving 6 bases not matched to a gene. The germline gives CDR1 SGHRS, CDR2 YFSETQ. CDR3 length: 15 residues. Here the CDR3 reads CASSLTGKLNTEAFF. CDR3 nucleotides: TGCGCCAGCAGCCTGACAGGGAAACTGAACACTGAAGCTTTCTTT.

This chain links TRBV20-1 with TRBJ1-4; no definite D call. CDR1 is DFQATT and CDR2 is SNEGSKA in the germline V gene (reference sequence). The CDR3 has 14 amino acids. CDR3 in DNA: TGCAATGCCAGTGAGGGAGGGCGCGGTGAAAAACTGTTTTTT. Amino acids: CNASEGGRGEKLFF.

The chain links TRBV12-3 or TRBV12-4 to TRBJ1-1, with unresolved D. This CDR3 contains 14 residues. V was clipped by 4 bases and J by 7 bases, with 16 bases between them. DNA of the CDR3: TGTGCCAGCAGTTCGACATCCGGGAGAAGTGAAGCTTTCTTT. Translation gives CASSSTSGRSEAFF.

This clonotype appeared many times. The rearrangement joins TRBV3-1 to TRBJ1-3; no reliable D call. This CDR3 is built from 13 residues. CDR1 and CDR2 (germline): LGHDT, YNNKEL (reference sequence). V was pared by 0 bases and J by 4 bases, with 4 bases between. The CDR3: CASSQEVGNTIYF. The CDR3 DNA sequence: TGTGCCAGCAGCCAAGAGGTCGGAAACACCATATATTTT.

This clonotype appeared many times. The chain recombines TRBV30 with TRBJ2-3; TRBD2 matches at 11 bases. Per germline, CDR1 GTSNPN and CDR2 SVGIG (reference sequence). V shed 1 base and J 4 bases; nucleotides not matched to a gene: 4. The CDR3 covers 15 residues. CDR3 nucleotide sequence: TGTGCCTGGAGTGGGCTAGCGGGAGGTTCAGATACGCAGTATTTT. Translating gives CAWSGLAGGSDTQYF.

This clonotype was seen more than once but under ten times. The CDR3 loop reads CASSPSRDRGTEAFF. DNA of the CDR3: TGTGCCAGCTCACCAAGCCGGGACAGGGGAACTGAAGCTTTCTTT. This chain joins TRBV18 and TRBJ1-1; the match to TRBD1 covers 10 bases. With 2 bases clipped from V and 5 bases from J, the junction kept 5 bases outside the gene matches. The CDR3 is made up of 15 amino acids. In germline, CDR1 is KGHSH, CDR2 LQKENI. The whole variable domain, remainder taken from reference TRBV18 and TRBJ1-1, is NAGVMQNPRHLVRRRGQEARLRCSPMKGHSHVYWYRQLPEEGLKFMVYLQKENIIDESGMPKERFSAEFPKEGPSILRIQQVVRGDSAAYFCASSPSRDRGTEAFFGQGTRLTVV.

This clonotype was counted ten times or more. This chain joins TRBV6-5 and TRBJ1-1; D not certain. CDR1 MNHEY and CDR2 SVGAGI come from the germline V gene. This CDR3 has 13 amino acids. The V end lost 2 bases, the J end lost 7 bases, and 11 bases lay between the germline ends. Written as DNA, the CDR3 is TGTGCCAGCAGTTACGACGGAGTCCTTGAAGCTTTCTTT. Translated, it gives CASSYDGVLEAFF.

This clonotype was observed many times. This chain uses TRBV7-2 with TRBJ2-5, with D unresolved. The V and J ends lost 2 bases and 5 bases respectively, with 6 bases between them. The CDR3 is 12 residues long. Germline V gene data show CDR1 as SGHTA and CDR2 as FQGNSA. The CDR3 is CASSLIWETQYF. CDR3 nucleotides: TGTGCCAGCAGCTTAATCTGGGAGACCCAGTACTTC.

The chain links TRBV11-2 to TRBJ2-1; TRBD1 aligns across 7 bases. Germline V gene lookup returns CDR1 SGHAT and CDR2 FQNNGV. This CDR3 has 17 residues. The V and J ends lost 5 bases and 3 bases, in that order; junction bases with no gene match: 13. The CDR3 region has the DNA TGTGCCAGCAGCGAAGGAAAGGTGACAGGGATCTACAATGAGCAGTTCTTC. Translated: CASSEGKVTGIYNEQFF.

In its sample, this clonotype was seen a few times. A junction boundary mismatches the germline segment, possibly from a read error. The rearrangement joins TRBV6-1 to TRBJ2-2; 10 nucleotides match TRBD2. The CDR3 runs to 16 residues. Germline V gene data show CDR1 as MNHNS and CDR2 as SASEGT. The CDR3: CASREAGGPNTGELFF. The CDR3 DNA follows: TGTGCCAGCAGAGAAGCGGGAGGGCCTAACACCGGGGAGCTGTTTTTT.